The present TCR beta chain was sequenced within a study of cytotoxic CD8 clonotypes in ibrutinib-treated CLL. Across the study: After median roughly 70 months, roughly 14 stayed in remission, approximately twelve progressed; responses roughly 24 partial, 2 complete.

Sequencing was designed to attain a depth spanning 1 in 200,000 to 1 in 1 million T cells. Assay: immunoSEQ multiplex PCR; the TCRdb copy retains only in-frame clones and omits some. The repertoire consists of roughly 180,000 clones, with 55% to 85% occurring once and the leading ten covering under 15%. This clone was detected only a few times. Its specificity is unknown. Whole-study results and caveats: Sampling schedules were unmatched across sustained-remission and progressing patients.

The V end lost 0 bases, the J end lost 0 bases, and 3 bases lay between the germline ends. The length of the CDR3 is 14 residues. CDR1 LNHNV and CDR2 YYDKDF come from the germline V gene (reference sequence). Sequences were derived from PBMCs, sampled after 24 months of ibrutinib treatment. The J gene is TRBJ1-5, the V gene TRBV15; D gene uncertain. This clonotype was obtained from a human donor with chronic lymphocytic leukemia. CDR3 bases: TGTGCCACCAGCAGAGAGTATAGCAATCAGCCCCAGCATTTT. Translation gives CATSREYSNQPQHF.